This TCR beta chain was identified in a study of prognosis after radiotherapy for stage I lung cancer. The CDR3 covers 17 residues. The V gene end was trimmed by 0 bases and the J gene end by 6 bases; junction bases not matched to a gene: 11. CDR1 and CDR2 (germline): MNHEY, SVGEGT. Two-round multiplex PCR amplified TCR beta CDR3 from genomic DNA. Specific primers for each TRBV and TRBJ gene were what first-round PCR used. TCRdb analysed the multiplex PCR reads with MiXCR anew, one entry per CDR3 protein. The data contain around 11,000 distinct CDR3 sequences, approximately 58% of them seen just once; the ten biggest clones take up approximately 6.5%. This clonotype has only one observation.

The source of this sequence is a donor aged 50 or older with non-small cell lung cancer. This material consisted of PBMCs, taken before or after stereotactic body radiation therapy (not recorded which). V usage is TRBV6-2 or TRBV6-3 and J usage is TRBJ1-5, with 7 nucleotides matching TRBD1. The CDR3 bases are TGTGCCAGCAGTTACTCGATAAGGGACAGTATCATTCAGCCCCAGCATTTT. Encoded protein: CASSYSIRDSIIQPQHF.